This T cell receptor beta chain was sequenced during a study of cytomegalovirus exposure and HLA in healthy donors. This clone was seen only a few times. The antigen remains undetermined. Primers for the PCR totalled 60 Vbeta and 13 Jbeta. The method was immunoSEQ multiplex PCR; TCRdb's version includes in-frame clones alone and lacks a portion of them. The table shows roughly 140,000 clones, with about 75% occurring only once. The CDR3 loop spans 15 amino acids. Looked up from germline, CDR1 is SGHKS and CDR2 is YYEKEE (reference sequence). Trimming cost V 3 bases and J 12 bases; bases outside gene matches: 17. Whole-study results and caveats: Among the CMV-associated chains, a few were confirmed in vitro as specific for CMV antigens. CMV serostatus was the sole immune exposure information available.

The chain has TRBV5-5 and TRBJ2-5; 7 bases line up with TRBD2. The sequence was collected from a man in his 60s in good health and CMV-seronegative. Sequencing was performed on PBMCs. DNA of the CDR3: TGTGCCAGCAGCTGGGGCGGGAGACCCCAAGGGAATGAGTACTTC. Residues: CASSWGGRPQGNEYF.